Listed here are 7 T cell receptor beta chains from one sample, sequenced in a study of blood T cell repertoires in COVID-19. Libraries were prepared by immunoSEQ multiplex PCR; TCRdb keeps only in-frame clonotypes and omits some of them. Found here are about 210,000 clones, around 80% of them singletons; the top ten hold approximately 12%. Sequenced: peripheral blood. Receptors were obtained from a woman aged 40 to 50 with acute or convalescent COVID-19.

V usage is TRBV19 and J usage is TRBJ2-7; TRBD1 matches at 8 bases. Germline V lookup: CDR1 LNHDA, CDR2 SQIVND (reference sequence). The CDR3 is made up of 14 amino acids. J gave up 4 bases and V 5 bases, and 7 bases lay outside the gene matches. CDR3 DNA: TGTGCCAGTAGTGAACGGACAGGGTTTTACGAGCAGTACTTC. Translated, it gives CASSERTGFYEQYF.

This clone has just a few counts. V gene TRBV4-1 combines with J gene TRBJ2-7; 13 bases align to TRBD2. V was pared by 4 bases and J by 3 bases, with 9 bases of the junction left unmatched. Germline assignment: CDR1 MGHRA and CDR2 YSYEKL. The CDR3 has 17 residues. The CDR3 sequence is CASSPGLAGAPGYEQYF. DNA for the CDR3: TGCGCCAGCAGCCCTGGACTAGCGGGAGCCCCTGGCTACGAGCAGTACTTC.

The DNA of the CDR3 is TGTGCCAGCAGTGACAGCGGGGAAGCTTACAATGAGCAGTTCTTC. Its translation is CASSDSGEAYNEQFF. The chain couples TRBV6-6 to TRBJ2-1, with 7 bases identical to TRBD2. CDR3 length: 15 residues. The ends lost 5 bases at V and 4 bases at J; junction bases unmatched: 8. Germline V gene data show CDR1 as MNHNY and CDR2 as SVGAGI (reference sequence).

This chain links TRBV29-1 with TRBJ2-1, with D hard to call. This CDR3 is 12 amino acids long. Germline loops: CDR1 SQVTM, CDR2 ANQGSEA. Trimming removed 0 bases at V and 7 bases at J, with 7 bases between. This CDR3 is CSVEDHLNEQFF. In DNA, the CDR3 is TGCAGCGTTGAAGATCACTTAAATGAGCAGTTCTTC.

This chain links TRBV6-5 with TRBJ1-4; tentatively, D is TRBD1 (6 bases). Germline CDR1 reads MNHEY; CDR2 reads SVGAGI. The CDR3 covers 15 residues. The V and J ends lost 2 bases and 6 bases respectively, with 13 bases between them. The CDR3 DNA is TGTGCCAGCAGTTACCAGGGGATGGGAGATGAAAAACTGTTTTTT. Translating it yields CASSYQGMGDEKLFF.

The chain couples TRBV30 to TRBJ2-4; perhaps TRBD2 as D (6 bases). V was shortened by 2 bases and J by 0 bases, with 11 bases between the two germline ends. The CDR3 covers 15 residues. Germline assignment: CDR1 GTSNPN and CDR2 SVGIG (reference sequence). CDR3 loop: CAWSTGTLAKNIQYF. The CDR3 DNA is TGTGCCTGGAGTACCGGGACTCTAGCCAAAAACATTCAGTACTTC.

The chain joins TRBV5-1 to TRBJ2-3; a weak D match, TRBD2 (7 bases). CDR1 and CDR2 from the germline V gene are SGHRS and YFSETQ. This CDR3 is built from 14 residues. Trimming removed 1 base from V and 5 bases from J, with 11 bases in between. CDR3 region: CASSLQGGEDTQYF. The CDR3, as DNA: TGCGCCAGCAGCTTGCAAGGGGGGGAAGATACGCAGTATTTT.